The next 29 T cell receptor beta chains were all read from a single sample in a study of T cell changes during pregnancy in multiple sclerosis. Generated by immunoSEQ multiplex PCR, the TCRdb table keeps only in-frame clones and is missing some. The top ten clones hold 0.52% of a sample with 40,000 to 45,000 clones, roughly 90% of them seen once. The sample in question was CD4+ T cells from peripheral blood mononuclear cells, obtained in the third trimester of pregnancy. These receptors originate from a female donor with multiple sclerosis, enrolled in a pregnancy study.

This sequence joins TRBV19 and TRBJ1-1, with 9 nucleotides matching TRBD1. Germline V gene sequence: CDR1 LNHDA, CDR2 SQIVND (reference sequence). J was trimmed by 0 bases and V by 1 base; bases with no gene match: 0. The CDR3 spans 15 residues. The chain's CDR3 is CASSIGDRVNTEAFF. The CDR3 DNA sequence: TGTGCCAGTAGTATAGGGGACAGGGTGAACACTGAAGCTTTCTTT.

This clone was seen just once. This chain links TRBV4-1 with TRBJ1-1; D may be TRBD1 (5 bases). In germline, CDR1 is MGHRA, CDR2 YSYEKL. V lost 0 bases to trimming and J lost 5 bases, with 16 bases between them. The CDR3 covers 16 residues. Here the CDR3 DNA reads TGCGCCAGCAGCCAAGATATGCGGCAGGGTGGGACTGAAGCTTTCTTT. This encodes CASSQDMRQGGTEAFF.

The CDR3 DNA reads TGTGCCAGCAGCTTTACGGGAGCGACCTACGAGCAGTACTTC. Encoded protein: CASSFTGATYEQYF. The chain carries TRBV11-1 and TRBJ2-7; a weak D match, TRBD2 (6 bases). This CDR3 spans 14 amino acids. Germline-derived CDR1 and CDR2 are SGHAT and FQDESV (reference sequence). The V gene lost 3 bases and the J gene lost 2 bases, with 11 bases spanning the gap.

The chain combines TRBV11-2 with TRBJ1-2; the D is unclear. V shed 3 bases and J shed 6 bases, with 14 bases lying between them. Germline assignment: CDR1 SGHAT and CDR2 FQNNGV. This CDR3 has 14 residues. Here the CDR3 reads CASSFGRHWDGYTF. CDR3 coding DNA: TGTGCCAGCAGCTTTGGCAGACATTGGGATGGCTACACCTTC.

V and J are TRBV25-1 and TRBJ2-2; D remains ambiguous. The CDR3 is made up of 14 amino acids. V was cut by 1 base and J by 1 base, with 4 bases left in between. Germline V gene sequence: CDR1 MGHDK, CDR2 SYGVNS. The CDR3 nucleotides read TGTGCCAGCAGTGAATCCCGGAACACCGGGGAGCTGTTTTTT. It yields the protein CASSESRNTGELFF.

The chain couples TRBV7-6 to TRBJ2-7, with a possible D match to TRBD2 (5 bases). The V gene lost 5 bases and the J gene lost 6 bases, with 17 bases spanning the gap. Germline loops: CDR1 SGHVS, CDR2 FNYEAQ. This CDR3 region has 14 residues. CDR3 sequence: CASSLRSEGREQYF. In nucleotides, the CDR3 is TGTGCCAGCAGCCTGAGATCAGAGGGCCGCGAGCAGTACTTC.

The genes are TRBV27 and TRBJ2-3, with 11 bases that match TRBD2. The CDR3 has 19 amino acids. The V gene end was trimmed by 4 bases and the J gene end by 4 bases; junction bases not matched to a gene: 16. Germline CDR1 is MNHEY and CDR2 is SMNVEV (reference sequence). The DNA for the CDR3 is TGTGCCAGCAGTTCCCGCGGCGGCCATAGCGGGAGGGGCGCAGATACGCAGTATTTT. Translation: CASSSRGGHSGRGADTQYF.

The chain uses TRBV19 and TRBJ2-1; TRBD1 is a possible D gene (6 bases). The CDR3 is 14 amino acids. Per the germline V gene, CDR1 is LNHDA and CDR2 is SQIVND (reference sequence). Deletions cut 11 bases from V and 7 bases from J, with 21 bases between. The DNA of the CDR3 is TGTGCCTCCCAGTCTAGGGGGACGGGGAATGAGCAGTTCTTC. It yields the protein CASQSRGTGNEQFF.

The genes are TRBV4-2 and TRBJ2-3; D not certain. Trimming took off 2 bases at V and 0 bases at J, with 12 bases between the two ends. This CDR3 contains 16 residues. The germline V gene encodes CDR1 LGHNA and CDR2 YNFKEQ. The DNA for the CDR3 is TGTGCCAGCAGCCAACCCGAAGGCGGCAGCACAGATACGCAGTATTTT. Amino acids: CASSQPEGGSTDTQYF.

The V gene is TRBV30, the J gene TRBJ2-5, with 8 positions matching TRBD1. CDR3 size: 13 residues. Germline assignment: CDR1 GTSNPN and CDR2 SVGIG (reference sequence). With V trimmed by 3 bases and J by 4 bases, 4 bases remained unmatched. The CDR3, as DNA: TGTGCCTGGAGCCACGGGACAGGAGAGACCCAGTACTTC. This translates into CAWSHGTGETQYF.

The CDR3 bases are TGTGCCAGCAGCCGAAAAACCAGACTAGACCGGGAGCAGTACTTC. Protein: CASSRKTRLDREQYF. The rearrangement joins TRBV5-4 to TRBJ2-7; a possible D gene is TRBD2 (6 bases). V gave up 4 bases and J gave up 7 bases, with 21 bases separating them. Germline CDR1 SGHNT, CDR2 YYREEE (reference sequence). This CDR3 spans 15 amino acids.

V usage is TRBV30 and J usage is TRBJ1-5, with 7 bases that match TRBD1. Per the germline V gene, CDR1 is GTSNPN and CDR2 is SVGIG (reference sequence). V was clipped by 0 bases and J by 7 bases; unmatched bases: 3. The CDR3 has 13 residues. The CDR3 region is CAWSVAGGQPQHF. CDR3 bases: TGTGCCTGGAGTGTAGCAGGGGGGCAGCCCCAGCATTTT.

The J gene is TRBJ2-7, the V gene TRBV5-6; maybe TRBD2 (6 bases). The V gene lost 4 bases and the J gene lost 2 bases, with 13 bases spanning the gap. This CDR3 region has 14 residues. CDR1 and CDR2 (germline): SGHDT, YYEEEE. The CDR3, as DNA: TGTGCCAGCAGCAATCGGAGGGATACCTACGAGCAGTACTTC. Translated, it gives CASSNRRDTYEQYF.

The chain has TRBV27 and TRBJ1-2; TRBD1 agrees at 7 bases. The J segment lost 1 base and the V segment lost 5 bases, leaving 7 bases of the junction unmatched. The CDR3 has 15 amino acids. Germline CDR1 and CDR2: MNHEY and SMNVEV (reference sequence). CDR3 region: CASSPYRDSNYGYTF. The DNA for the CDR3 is TGTGCCAGCAGTCCATACCGGGACAGTAACTATGGCTACACCTTC.

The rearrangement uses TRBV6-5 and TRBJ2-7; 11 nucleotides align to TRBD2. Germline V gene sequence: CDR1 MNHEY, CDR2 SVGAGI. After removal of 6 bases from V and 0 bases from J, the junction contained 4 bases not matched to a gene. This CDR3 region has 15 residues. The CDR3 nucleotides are TGTGCCAGCAGACGACTAGCGGGGCTCTCCTACGAGCAGTACTTC. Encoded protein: CASRRLAGLSYEQYF.

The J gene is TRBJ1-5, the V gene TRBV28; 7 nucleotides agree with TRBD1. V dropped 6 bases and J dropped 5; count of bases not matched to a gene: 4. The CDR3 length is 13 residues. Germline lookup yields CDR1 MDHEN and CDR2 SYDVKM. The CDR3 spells CASRGQSYQPQHF. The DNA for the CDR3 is TGTGCCAGCAGGGGACAGTCCTATCAGCCCCAGCATTTT.

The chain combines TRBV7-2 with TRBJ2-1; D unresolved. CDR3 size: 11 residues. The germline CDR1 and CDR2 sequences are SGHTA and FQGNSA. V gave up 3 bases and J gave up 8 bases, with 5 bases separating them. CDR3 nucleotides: TGTGCCAGCAGCTTCGCGGATGAGCAGTTCTTC. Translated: CASSFADEQFF.

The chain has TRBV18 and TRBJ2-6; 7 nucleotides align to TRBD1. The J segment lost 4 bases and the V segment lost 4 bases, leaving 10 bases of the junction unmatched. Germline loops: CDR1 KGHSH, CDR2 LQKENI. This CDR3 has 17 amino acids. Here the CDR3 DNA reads TGTGCCAGCTCACATCGACAGGGAAGGGCCGGGGCCAACGTCCTGACTTTC. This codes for CASSHRQGRAGANVLTF.

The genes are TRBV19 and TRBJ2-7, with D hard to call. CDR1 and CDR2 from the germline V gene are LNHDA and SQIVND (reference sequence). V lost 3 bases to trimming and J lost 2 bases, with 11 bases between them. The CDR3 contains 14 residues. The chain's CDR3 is CASSIEIATYEQYF. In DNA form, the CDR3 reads TGTGCCAGTAGTATCGAAATTGCGACCTACGAGCAGTACTTC.

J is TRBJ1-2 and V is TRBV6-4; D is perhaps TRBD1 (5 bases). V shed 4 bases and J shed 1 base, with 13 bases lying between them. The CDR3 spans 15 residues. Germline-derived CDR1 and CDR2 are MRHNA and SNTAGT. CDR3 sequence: CASSVSVDSNYGYTF. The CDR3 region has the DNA TGTGCCAGCAGTGTTTCAGTAGACAGTAACTATGGCTACACCTTC.

The CDR3 is CASTELGSGNEKLFF. Here the CDR3 DNA reads TGTGCCAGCACGGAGCTCGGGTCGGGAAATGAAAAACTGTTTTTT. This chain connects TRBV7-9 to TRBJ1-4; D is undetermined. V dropped 7 bases and J dropped 5 bases, with 17 bases sitting between them. Germline V gives CDR1 SEHNR, CDR2 FQNEAQ (reference sequence). This CDR3 comprises 15 residues.

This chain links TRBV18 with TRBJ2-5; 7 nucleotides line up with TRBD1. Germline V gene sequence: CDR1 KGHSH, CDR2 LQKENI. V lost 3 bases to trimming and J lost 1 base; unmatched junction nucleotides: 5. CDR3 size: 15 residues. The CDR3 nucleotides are TGTGCCAGCTCACCTTTGGGACAGCCCCAAGAGACCCAGTACTTC. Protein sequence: CASSPLGQPQETQYF.

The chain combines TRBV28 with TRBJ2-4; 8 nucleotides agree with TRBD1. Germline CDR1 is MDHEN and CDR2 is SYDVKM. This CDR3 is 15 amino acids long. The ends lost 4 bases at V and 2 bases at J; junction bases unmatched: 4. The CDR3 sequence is CASSSGQGTKNIQYF. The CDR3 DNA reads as TGTGCCAGCAGTTCCGGACAGGGTACCAAAAACATTCAGTACTTC.

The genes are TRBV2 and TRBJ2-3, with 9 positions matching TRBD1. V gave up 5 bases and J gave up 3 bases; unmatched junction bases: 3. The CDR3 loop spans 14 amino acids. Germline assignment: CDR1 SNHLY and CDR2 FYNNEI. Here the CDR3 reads CASSYRGPTDTQYF. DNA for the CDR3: TGTGCCAGCAGTTACAGGGGGCCGACAGATACGCAGTATTTT.

The CDR3 loop reads CASSYTGTGNYGYTF. DNA for the CDR3: TGTGCCAGCAGTTATACCGGGACAGGGAACTATGGCTACACCTTC. The rearrangement joins TRBV6-5 to TRBJ1-2; TRBD1 matches 9 bases. The CDR3 is made up of 15 amino acids. The V and J ends lost 3 bases and 2 bases, in that order; junction bases with no gene match: 4. Germline assignment: CDR1 MNHEY and CDR2 SVGAGI.

The CDR3 DNA is TGTGCCAGCAGCTTCGGTATTGGGAGAGAGACCCAGTACTTC. Translation gives CASSFGIGRETQYF. V usage is TRBV11-2 and J usage is TRBJ2-5, with D perhaps TRBD2 (5 bases). The germline V gene encodes CDR1 SGHAT and CDR2 FQNNGV. The CDR3 length is 14 residues. The V end lost 3 bases, the J end lost 4 bases, and 12 bases lay between the germline ends.

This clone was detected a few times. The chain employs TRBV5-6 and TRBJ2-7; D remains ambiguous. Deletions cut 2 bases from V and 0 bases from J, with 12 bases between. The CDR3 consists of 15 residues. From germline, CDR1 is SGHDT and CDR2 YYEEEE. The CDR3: CASSFRARLSYEQYF. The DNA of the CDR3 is TGTGCCAGCAGCTTCCGTGCTCGACTCTCCTACGAGCAGTACTTC.

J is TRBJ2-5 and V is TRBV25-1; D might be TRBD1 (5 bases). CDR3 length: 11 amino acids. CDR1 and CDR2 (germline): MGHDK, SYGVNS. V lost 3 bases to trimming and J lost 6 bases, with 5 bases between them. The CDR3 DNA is TGTGCCAGCAGTGAGGGGCAGACCCAGTACTTC. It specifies CASSEGQTQYF.

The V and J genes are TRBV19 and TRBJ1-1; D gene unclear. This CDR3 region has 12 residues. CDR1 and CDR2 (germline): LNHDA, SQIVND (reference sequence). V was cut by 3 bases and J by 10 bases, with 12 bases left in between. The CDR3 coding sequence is TGTGCCAGTAGTATGGGTGCCCCGGGAGCTTTCTTT. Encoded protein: CASSMGAPGAFF.